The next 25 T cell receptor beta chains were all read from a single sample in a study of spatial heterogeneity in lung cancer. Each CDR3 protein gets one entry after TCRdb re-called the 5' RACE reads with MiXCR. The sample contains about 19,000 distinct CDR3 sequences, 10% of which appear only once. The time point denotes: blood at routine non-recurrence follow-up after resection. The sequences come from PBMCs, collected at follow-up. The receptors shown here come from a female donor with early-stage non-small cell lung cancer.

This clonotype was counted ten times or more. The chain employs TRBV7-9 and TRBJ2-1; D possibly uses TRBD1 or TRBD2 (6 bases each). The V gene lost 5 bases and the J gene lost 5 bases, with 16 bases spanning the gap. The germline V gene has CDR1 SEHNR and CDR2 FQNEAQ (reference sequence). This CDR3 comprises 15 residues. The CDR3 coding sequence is TGTGCCAGCAGCCCAGGGGACTTCAAGCACAATGAGCAGTTCTTC. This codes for CASSPGDFKHNEQFF.

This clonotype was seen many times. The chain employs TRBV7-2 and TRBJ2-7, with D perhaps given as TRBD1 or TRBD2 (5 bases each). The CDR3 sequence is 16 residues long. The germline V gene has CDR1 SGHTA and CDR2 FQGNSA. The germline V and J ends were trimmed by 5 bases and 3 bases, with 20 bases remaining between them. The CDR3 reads CASSLHPGTQGYEQYF. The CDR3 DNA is TGTGCCAGCAGCCTACATCCCGGGACCCAGGGCTACGAGCAGTACTTC.

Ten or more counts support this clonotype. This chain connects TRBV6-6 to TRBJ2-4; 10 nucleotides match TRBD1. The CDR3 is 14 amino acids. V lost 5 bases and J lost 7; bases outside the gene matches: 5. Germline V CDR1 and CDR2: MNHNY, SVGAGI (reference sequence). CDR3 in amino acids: CASSGGQGKNIQYF. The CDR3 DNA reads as TGTGCCAGCAGTGGGGGACAGGGGAAGAACATTCAGTACTTC.

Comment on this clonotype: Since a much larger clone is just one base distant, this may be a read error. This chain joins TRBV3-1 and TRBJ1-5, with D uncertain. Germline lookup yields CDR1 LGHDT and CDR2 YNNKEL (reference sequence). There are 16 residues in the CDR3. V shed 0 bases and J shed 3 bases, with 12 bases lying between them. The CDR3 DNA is TGTGCCAGCAGCCAAGAAGGCAATTTCCCCAATCAGCCCCAGCATTTT. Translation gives CASSQEGNFPNQPQHF.

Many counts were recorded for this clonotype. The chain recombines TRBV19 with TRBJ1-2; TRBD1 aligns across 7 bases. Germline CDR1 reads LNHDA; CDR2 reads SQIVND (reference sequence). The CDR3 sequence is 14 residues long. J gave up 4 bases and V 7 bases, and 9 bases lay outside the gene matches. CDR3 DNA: TGTGCCAGTAAGGAGCGACAGGGTGGCTATGGCTACACCTTC. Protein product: CASKERQGGYGYTF. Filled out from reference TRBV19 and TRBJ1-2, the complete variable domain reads DGGITQSPKYLFRKEGQNVTLSCEQNLNHDAMYWYRQDPGQGLRLIYYSQIVNDFQKGDIAEGYSVSREKKESFPLTVTSAQKNPTAFYLCASKERQGGYGYTFGSGTRLTVV.

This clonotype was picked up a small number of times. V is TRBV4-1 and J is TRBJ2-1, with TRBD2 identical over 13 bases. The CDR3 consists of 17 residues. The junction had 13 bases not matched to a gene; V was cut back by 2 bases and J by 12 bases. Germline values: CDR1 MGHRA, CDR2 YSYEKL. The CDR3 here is CASSQTARTSGSFGQFF. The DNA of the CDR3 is TGCGCCAGCAGCCAAACTGCACGGACTAGCGGGAGCTTCGGGCAGTTCTTC.

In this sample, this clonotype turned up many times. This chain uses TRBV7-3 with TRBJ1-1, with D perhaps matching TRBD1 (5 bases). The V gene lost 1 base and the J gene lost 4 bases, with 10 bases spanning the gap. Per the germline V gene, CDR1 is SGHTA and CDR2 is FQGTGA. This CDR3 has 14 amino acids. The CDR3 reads CASSLRGSSTEAFF. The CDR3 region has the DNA TGTGCCAGCAGCTTAAGGGGGTCGAGCACTGAAGCTTTCTTT.

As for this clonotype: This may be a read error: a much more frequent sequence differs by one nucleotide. This CDR3 reads CASSFIGVNEQFF. The CDR3 bases are TGTGCCAGCAGTTTCATAGGGGTCAATGAGCAGTTCTTC. The chain is built from TRBV27 and TRBJ2-1, with D possibly matching TRBD1 (5 bases). Germline loops: CDR1 MNHEY, CDR2 SMNVEV (reference sequence). There are 13 residues in the CDR3. Trimming took 3 bases from V and 6 from J, leaving 9 bases between them.

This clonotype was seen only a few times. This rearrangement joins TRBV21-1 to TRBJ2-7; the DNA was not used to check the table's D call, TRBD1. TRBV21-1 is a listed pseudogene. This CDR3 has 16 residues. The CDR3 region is CASSKDFSGQTYEQYF. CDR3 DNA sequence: TGTGCCAGCAGCAAAGATTTTTCAGGACAGACCTACGAGCAGTACTTC.

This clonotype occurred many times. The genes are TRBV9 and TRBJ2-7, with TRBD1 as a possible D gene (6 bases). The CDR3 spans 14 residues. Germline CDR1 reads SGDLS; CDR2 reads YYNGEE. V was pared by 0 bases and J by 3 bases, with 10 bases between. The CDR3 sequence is CASSVGGQGYEQYF. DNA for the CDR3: TGTGCCAGCAGCGTAGGGGGGCAGGGCTACGAGCAGTACTTC.

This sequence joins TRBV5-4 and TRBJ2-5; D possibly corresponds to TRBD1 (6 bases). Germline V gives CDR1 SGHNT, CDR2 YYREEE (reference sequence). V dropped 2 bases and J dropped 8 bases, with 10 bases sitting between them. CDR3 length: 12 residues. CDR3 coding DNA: TGTGCCAGCAGCTTCCTAGGGGGTACCCAGTACTTC. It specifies CASSFLGGTQYF.

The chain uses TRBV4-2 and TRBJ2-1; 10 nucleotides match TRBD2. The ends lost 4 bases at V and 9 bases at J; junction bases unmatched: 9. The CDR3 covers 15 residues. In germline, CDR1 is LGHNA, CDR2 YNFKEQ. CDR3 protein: CASSLTGTSVGEQFF. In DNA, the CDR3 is TGTGCCAGCAGCCTAACCGGGACTAGCGTTGGTGAGCAGTTCTTC.

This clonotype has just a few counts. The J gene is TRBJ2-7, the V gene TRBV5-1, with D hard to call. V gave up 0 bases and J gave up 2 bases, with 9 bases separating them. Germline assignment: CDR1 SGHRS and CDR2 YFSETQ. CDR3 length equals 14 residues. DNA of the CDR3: TGCGCCAGCAGCTTGGTTGTTTCTCCCTACGAGCAGTACTTC. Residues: CASSLVVSPYEQYF.

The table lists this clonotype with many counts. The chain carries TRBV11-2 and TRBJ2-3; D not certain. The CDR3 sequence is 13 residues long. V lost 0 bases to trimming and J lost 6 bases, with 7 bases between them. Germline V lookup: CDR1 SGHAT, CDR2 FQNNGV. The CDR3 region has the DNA TGTGCCAGCAGCTTAGATAGGTGGGATACGCAGTATTTT. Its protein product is CASSLDRWDTQYF.

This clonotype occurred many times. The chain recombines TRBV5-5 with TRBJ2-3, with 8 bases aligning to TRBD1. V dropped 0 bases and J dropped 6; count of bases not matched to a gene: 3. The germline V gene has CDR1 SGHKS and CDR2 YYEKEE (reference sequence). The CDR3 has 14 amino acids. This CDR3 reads CASSLVRGQDTQYF. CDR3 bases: TGTGCCAGCAGCTTGGTCAGGGGGCAGGATACGCAGTATTTT.

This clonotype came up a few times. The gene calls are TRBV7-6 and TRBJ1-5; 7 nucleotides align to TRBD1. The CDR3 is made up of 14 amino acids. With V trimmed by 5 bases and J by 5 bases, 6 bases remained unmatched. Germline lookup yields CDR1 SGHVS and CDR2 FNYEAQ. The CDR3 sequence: CASSEGQNYQPQHF. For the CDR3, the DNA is TGTGCCAGCAGCGAGGGACAGAACTATCAGCCCCAGCATTTT.

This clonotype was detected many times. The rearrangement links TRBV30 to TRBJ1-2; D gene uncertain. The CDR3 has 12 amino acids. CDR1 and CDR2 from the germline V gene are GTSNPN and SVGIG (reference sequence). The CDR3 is CATIGPNYGYTF. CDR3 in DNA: TGTGCGACAATAGGGCCTAACTATGGCTACACCTTC.

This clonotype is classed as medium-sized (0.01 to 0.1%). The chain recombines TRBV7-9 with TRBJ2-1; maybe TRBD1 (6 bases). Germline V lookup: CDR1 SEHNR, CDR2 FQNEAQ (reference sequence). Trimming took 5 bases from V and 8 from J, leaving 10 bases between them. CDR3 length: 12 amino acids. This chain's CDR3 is CASSAQGYEQFF. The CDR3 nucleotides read TGTGCCAGCAGCGCACAGGGATATGAGCAGTTCTTC.

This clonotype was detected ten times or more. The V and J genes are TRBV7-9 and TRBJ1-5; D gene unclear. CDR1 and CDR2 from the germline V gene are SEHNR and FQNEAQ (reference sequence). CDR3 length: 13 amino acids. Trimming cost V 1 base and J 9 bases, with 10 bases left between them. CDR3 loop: CASSLETDGPQHF. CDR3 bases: TGTGCCAGCAGCTTAGAAACGGATGGGCCCCAGCATTTT.

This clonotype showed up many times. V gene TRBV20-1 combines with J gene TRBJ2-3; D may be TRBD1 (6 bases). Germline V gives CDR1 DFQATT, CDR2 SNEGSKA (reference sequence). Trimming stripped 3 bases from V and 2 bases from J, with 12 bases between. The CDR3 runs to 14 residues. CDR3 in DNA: TGCAGTGCTAGCACAGGGTCCCACACAGATACGCAGTATTTT. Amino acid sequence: CSASTGSHTDTQYF.

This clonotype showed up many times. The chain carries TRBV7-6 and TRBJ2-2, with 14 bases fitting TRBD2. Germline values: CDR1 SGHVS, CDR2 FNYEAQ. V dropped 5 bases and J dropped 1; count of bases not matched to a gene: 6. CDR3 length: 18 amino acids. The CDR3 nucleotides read TGTGCCAGCAGCCTTGGACTAGCGGGGGGAAAGAACACCGGGGAGCTGTTTTTT. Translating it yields CASSLGLAGGKNTGELFF.

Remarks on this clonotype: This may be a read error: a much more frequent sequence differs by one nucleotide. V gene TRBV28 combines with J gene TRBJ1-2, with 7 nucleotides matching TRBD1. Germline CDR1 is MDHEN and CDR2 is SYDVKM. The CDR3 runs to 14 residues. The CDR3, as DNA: TGTGCCAACAGTTATACAGGGGCAACTAATGGCTACACCTTC. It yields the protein CANSYTGATNGYTF.

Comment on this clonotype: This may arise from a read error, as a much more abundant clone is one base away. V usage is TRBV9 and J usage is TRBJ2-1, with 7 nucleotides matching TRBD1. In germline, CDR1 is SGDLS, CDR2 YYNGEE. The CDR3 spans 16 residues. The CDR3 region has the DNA TGTGCCAGCAGCGAGGGACGGGACAGCCCCTACAATGAGAAGTTCTTC. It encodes CASSEGRDSPYNEKFF. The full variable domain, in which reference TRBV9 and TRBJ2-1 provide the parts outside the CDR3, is DSGVTQTPKHLITATGQRVTLRCSPRSGDLSVYWYQQSLDQGLQFLIQYYNGEERAKGNILERFSAQQFPDLHSELNLSSLELGDSALYFCASSEGRDSPYNEKFFGPGTRLTVL.

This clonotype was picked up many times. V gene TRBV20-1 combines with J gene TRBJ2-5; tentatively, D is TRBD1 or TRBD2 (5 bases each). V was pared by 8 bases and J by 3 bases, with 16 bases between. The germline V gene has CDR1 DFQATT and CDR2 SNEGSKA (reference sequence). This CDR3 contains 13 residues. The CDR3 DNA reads TGCAGTCCCATTACTGGGGGTAAAGAGACCCAGTACTTC. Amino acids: CSPITGGKETQYF.

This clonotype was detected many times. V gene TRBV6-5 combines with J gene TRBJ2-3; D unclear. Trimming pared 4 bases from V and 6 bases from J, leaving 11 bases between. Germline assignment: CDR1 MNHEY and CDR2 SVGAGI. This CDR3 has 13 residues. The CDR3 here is CASSSAFGDTQYF. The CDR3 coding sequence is TGTGCCAGCAGTTCGGCTTTCGGGGATACGCAGTATTTT.